Below, 17 T cell receptor beta chains from the same sample are listed, as sequenced in a study of CD8 T cells in ankylosing spondylitis. Study-wide results and caveats: A TCR beta motif made of fewer than 10 highly homologous variants seemed typical of ankylosing spondylitis blood.

Their recognized antigens are unknown. TCRdb processed the 5' RACE reads anew with MiXCR; each CDR3 protein has one entry. The sample comprises roughly 370,000 distinct CDR3 sequences, around 24% of which are singletons, and around 17% rests with the top ten. Sequenced sample: blood, either unsorted or a sorted T cell fraction (not recorded which). All receptors derive from a male donor with ankylosing spondylitis.

V is TRBV5-1 and J is TRBJ1-5, with D possibly matching TRBD1 (5 bases). The germline gives CDR1 SGHRS, CDR2 YFSETQ. The V end was cut by 2 bases, the J end by 5 bases, with 14 bases between. The CDR3 consists of 15 residues. This CDR3 reads CASSFNGDLYQPQHF. CDR3 nucleotide sequence: TGCGCCAGCAGCTTTAACGGGGACTTATATCAGCCCCAGCATTTT.

This sequence joins TRBV29-1 and TRBJ1-4; D unclear. V lost 3 bases to trimming and J lost 7 bases, with 12 bases between them. The CDR3 extends over 13 amino acids. Germline V CDR1 and CDR2: SQVTM, ANQGSEA. The CDR3 loop reads CSVDSGLGEKLFF. The CDR3 bases are TGCAGCGTTGATTCTGGATTGGGTGAAAAACTGTTTTTT.

Only a few counts were recorded for this clonotype. The chain uses TRBV6-1 and TRBJ1-1; 7 nucleotides match TRBD1. J lost 4 bases, V lost 7 bases, and 15 bases had no gene match. The length of the CDR3 is 16 residues. The V gene's germline CDR1 is MNHNS and CDR2 SASEGT. Here the CDR3 DNA reads TGTGCCAGCACCGACCGCAGAGGGGGCGCGGGCACTGAAGCTTTCTTT. It encodes CASTDRRGGAGTEAFF.

This clonotype has a handful of counts. This chain connects TRBV20-1 to TRBJ2-7; 9 bases are a match to TRBD2. The CDR3 extends over 17 amino acids. With V trimmed by 0 bases and J by 7 bases, 16 bases remained unmatched. CDR1 and CDR2 (germline): DFQATT, SNEGSKA (reference sequence). The CDR3 DNA reads TGCAGTGCTAGAGACCGCTTGACTAGCGGAGCTACGGGGGAGCAGTACTTC. It translates to CSARDRLTSGATGEQYF.

This chain links TRBV20-1 with TRBJ2-3, with TRBD2 identical over 8 bases. V was clipped by 1 base and J by 1 base; unmatched bases: 7. CDR1 is DFQATT, CDR2 SNEGSKA, per germline (reference sequence). The CDR3 runs to 16 residues. The CDR3 sequence: CSARGSRAGGTDTQYF. In nucleotides, the CDR3 is TGCAGTGCTAGAGGATCGAGAGCGGGAGGCACAGATACGCAGTATTTT.

Only a few counts were recorded for this clonotype. This rearrangement joins TRBV29-1 to TRBJ2-7; D might be TRBD1 (6 bases). Germline CDR1 SQVTM, CDR2 ANQGSEA. V was clipped by 2 bases and J by 5 bases, with 16 bases between them. This CDR3 region has 14 residues. The CDR3 region is CSVETWAGADEQYF. In DNA form, the CDR3 reads TGCAGCGTTGAAACTTGGGCAGGGGCAGACGAGCAGTACTTC.

This chain connects TRBV7-2 to TRBJ2-3; the match to TRBD2 covers 7 bases. The germline V gene encodes CDR1 SGHTA and CDR2 FQGNSA. Losses at the gene ends were 5 bases for V and 2 bases for J; bases not matched to a gene: 10. The CDR3 is made up of 16 amino acids. DNA for the CDR3: TGTGCCAGCAGCGATTCTAGCGGAACCGTCACAGATACGCAGTATTTT. Protein product: CASSDSSGTVTDTQYF.

The rearrangement links TRBV7-3 to TRBJ2-3; 8 positions agree with TRBD2. The CDR3 is made up of 17 amino acids. V trimming: 6 bases; J trimming: 0 bases; junction bases outside the gene matches: 11. CDR1 is SGHTA and CDR2 is FQGTGA in the germline V gene. CDR3 residues: CASSRRDRGGSTDTQYF. Here the CDR3 DNA reads TGTGCCAGCAGTCGAAGGGACCGGGGGGGGAGCACAGATACGCAGTATTTT.

Only a few counts were recorded for this clonotype. The chain combines TRBV7-9 with TRBJ2-7, with a weak D call TRBD1 (6 bases). Trimming cost V 1 base and J 6 bases, with 13 bases left between them. The germline V gene encodes CDR1 SEHNR and CDR2 FQNEAQ (reference sequence). CDR3 length equals 14 residues. The CDR3: CASSLEIRGVEQYF. CDR3 DNA sequence: TGTGCCAGCAGCTTAGAGATCAGGGGAGTCGAGCAGTACTTC.

CDR3 DNA sequence: TGCAGCGTGGGGACAGGGACCCGGGGTGGGGCCCAGTACTTC. Its translation is CSVGTGTRGGAQYF. The chain links TRBV29-1 to TRBJ2-5; TRBD1 matches 9 bases. V trimming: 6 bases; J trimming: 9 bases; junction bases outside the gene matches: 14. Germline V gene data show CDR1 as SQVTM and CDR2 as ANQGSEA. The CDR3 runs to 14 residues. The full variable domain, with the rest looked up from reference TRBV29-1 and TRBJ2-5, is SAVISQKPSRDICQRGTSLTIQCQVDSQVTMMFWYRQQPGQSLTLIATANQGSEATYESGFVIDKFPISRPNLTFSTLTVSNMSPEDSSIYLCSVGTGTRGGAQYFGPGTRLLVL.

This clonotype showed up just a few times. The rearrangement uses TRBV29-1 and TRBJ2-7, with 11 bases aligning to TRBD1. Germline CDR1 and CDR2: SQVTM and ANQGSEA. V trimming: 4 bases; J trimming: 3 bases; junction bases outside the gene matches: 2. The CDR3 spans 13 residues. This chain's CDR3 is CSVGGTGGYEQYF. CDR3 DNA sequence: TGCAGCGTTGGAGGGACAGGGGGCTACGAGCAGTACTTC.

This clonotype was recorded a few times. The chain carries TRBV7-9 and TRBJ1-2; 8 bases are a match to TRBD1. The ends lost 4 bases at V and 3 bases at J; junction bases unmatched: 1. From germline, CDR1 is SEHNR and CDR2 FQNEAQ (reference sequence). This CDR3 spans 13 amino acids. The CDR3 loop reads CASSSGQDYGYTF. The CDR3 nucleotides read TGTGCCAGCAGCTCGGGACAGGACTATGGCTACACCTTC.

The table lists this clonotype with a few counts. The chain is built from TRBV7-2 and TRBJ2-7; 8 bases are a match to TRBD2. The CDR3 contains 16 residues. CDR1 is SGHTA, CDR2 FQGNSA, per germline. V was pared by 1 base and J by 5 bases, with 10 bases of the junction left unmatched. In DNA, the CDR3 is TGTGCCAGCAGCTTAGATCCGGGAGGGCCCCGAAACGAGCAGTACTTC. It specifies CASSLDPGGPRNEQYF. Supplemented by reference TRBV7-2 and TRBJ2-7, the full variable domain reads GAGVSQSPSNKVTEKGKDVELRCDPISGHTALYWYRQSLGQGLEFLIYFQGNSAPDKSGLPSDRFSAERTGGSVSTLTIQRTQQEDSAVYLCASSLDPGGPRNEQYFGPGTRLTVT.

The chain employs TRBV9 and TRBJ2-1, with D possibly being TRBD1 (5 bases). V shed 0 bases and J shed 0 bases, with 13 bases lying between them. The CDR3 covers 17 residues. CDR1 and CDR2 from the germline V gene are SGDLS and YYNGEE. The CDR3 region is CASSVVWTPSSYNEQFF. The CDR3 nucleotides read TGTGCCAGCAGCGTAGTTTGGACACCGAGCTCCTACAATGAGCAGTTCTTC.

The genes are TRBV14 and TRBJ1-1, with unresolved D. The germline V and J ends were trimmed by 4 bases and 1 base, with 7 bases remaining between them. Germline assignment: CDR1 SGHDN and CDR2 FVKESK. CDR3 length equals 13 residues. CDR3 amino acids: CASSPITNTEAFF. CDR3 sequence (DNA): TGTGCCAGCAGCCCAATAACGAACACTGAAGCTTTCTTT.

This clonotype was seen only a few times. The chain is built from TRBV10-3 and TRBJ2-5, with D perhaps assigned TRBD1 or TRBD2 (5 bases each). The CDR3 runs to 13 residues. From germline, CDR1 is ENHRY and CDR2 SYGVKD. The V end was cut by 6 bases, the J end by 4 bases, with 12 bases between. DNA of the CDR3: TGTGCCATCAGCAGACTTGGGGGAGAGACCCAGTACTTC. Translation gives CAISRLGGETQYF.

The chain joins TRBV24-1 to TRBJ2-3, with 9 bases that match TRBD2. This CDR3 contains 19 residues. The germline V gene encodes CDR1 KGHDR and CDR2 SFDVKD. With 3 bases clipped from V and 1 base from J, the junction kept 13 bases outside the gene matches. The CDR3 DNA reads TGTGCCACCAGTGATCCCGGCGTCGCGGGAGGGCCTGGCACAGATACGCAGTATTTT. Translating gives CATSDPGVAGGPGTDTQYF.